This TCR beta chain emerged from a study of shared clonotypes between healthy human individuals. Study-level findings and limits: Donors were few, which limited the genetic and exposure-history diversity represented.

Generated by immunoSEQ multiplex PCR, the TCRdb table keeps only in-frame clones and is missing some. Found here are about half a million clones, 60% to 80% of them singletons; the top ten hold around 12%. Trimming removed 6 bases from V and 4 bases from J, with 12 bases in between. CDR3 length equals 13 residues. Germline CDR1 MNHEY, CDR2 SMNVEV (reference sequence). This clone was counted once. Its target is not known. Study donors comprised healthy, HIV-negative adults devoid of recent acute infection or vaccination. Caucasian adults residing in Nashville, Tennessee made up all the donors. Researchers drew on about 90 million PBMCs for genomic DNA from unsorted samples.

Sequencing was done on a sample of PBMCs. V gene TRBV27 combines with J gene TRBJ2-5; a weak D match, TRBD1 (6 bases). This TCR was sampled from a middle-aged woman in good health. Some clones in this sample may be carry-over from other donors' samples. The CDR3 sequence: CASSSRRGETQYF. Written as DNA, the CDR3 is TGTGCCAGCAGCAGCCGCAGGGGAGAGACCCAGTACTTC.